Listed below are T cell receptor beta chains from one sample, sequenced in a study of shared clonotypes between healthy human individuals. Sequenced by immunoSEQ multiplex PCR; TCRdb stores in-frame clones only, minus some. The sample lists 740,000 or so clones; roughly 72% were seen once. Sequenced sample: memory CD4+ T cells sorted from blood. These receptors all come from a woman in her 30s in good health. Each CDR3 is given with its conserved first and last residue. The D gene is left open where the match is weak. Clone size is given for some rows only: seen once, a few or many times, or a class if the clone is expanded.

j_call d_call clone_size v_call cdr3_aa cdr3_nt
TRBJ2-4 TRBD2 NA TRBV11-2 CASSLATSVNIQYF TGTGCCAGCAGCTTAGCGACTAGCGTAAACATTCAGTACTTC
TRBJ2-2 TRBD2 once TRBV11-2 CASSLGTSGIFSGELFF TGTGCCAGCAGCTTAGGGACTAGCGGGATTTTTTCCGGGGAGCTGTTTTTT
TRBJ2-7 TRBD1 NA TRBV7-9 CASSSGQASLEQYF TGTGCCAGCAGTTCCGGACAGGCTTCTTTGGAGCAGTACTTC
TRBJ1-3 TRBD1 NA TRBV18 CASSSVDREGNTIYF TGTGCCAGCTCATCCGTAGACAGGGAAGGAAACACCATATATTTT
TRBJ2-7 NA many TRBV28 CASSFDRSRTYEQYF TGTGCCAGCAGTTTTGACAGGAGCAGAACCTACGAGCAGTACTTC
TRBJ2-5 TRBD1 NA TRBV5-1 CASSFQGAGQETQYF TGCGCCAGCAGCTTCCAGGGGGCGGGCCAAGAGACCCAGTACTTC
TRBJ1-1 NA NA TRBV15 CATSRDSVGSRDAFF TGTGCCACCAGCAGAGATTCCGTAGGAAGCAGGGACGCTTTCTTT
TRBJ1-1 NA NA TRBV11-2 CASSLVRGDTEAFF TGTGCCAGCAGCTTAGTCAGGGGTGACACTGAAGCTTTCTTT
TRBJ1-5 TRBD1 NA TRBV29-1 CSVGDRGEHQPQHF TGCAGCGTTGGAGACAGGGGAGAGCATCAGCCCCAGCATTTT
TRBJ2-2 TRBD1 NA TRBV7-6 CASSLGQPINTGELFF TGTGCCAGCAGCTTGGGACAGCCTATCAACACCGGGGAGCTGTTTTTT
TRBJ2-1 NA NA TRBV7-9 CASSWSKSSYNEQFF TGTGCCAGCAGCTGGAGTAAAAGCTCCTACAATGAGCAGTTCTTC
TRBJ2-2 NA NA TRBV2 CASRRATEPSGSTGELFF TGTGCCAGCAGGCGGGCGACTGAACCCTCCGGAAGCACCGGGGAGCTGTTTTTT
TRBJ2-7 NA NA TRBV27 CASSLFSASYEQYF TGTGCCAGCAGTTTATTTTCAGCGAGCTACGAGCAGTACTTC
TRBJ2-1 TRBD2 NA TRBV5-1 CASSPLAGGSRNEQFF TGCGCCAGCAGCCCGCTAGCGGGAGGGAGTAGGAATGAGCAGTTCTTC
TRBJ2-4 TRBD2 NA TRBV7-9 CASSRGGDLNIQYF TGTGCCAGCAGCCGGGGAGGGGACTTAAACATTCAGTACTTC
TRBJ2-1 NA once TRBV7-9 CASSYLDQTEQFF TGTGCCAGCAGCTACCTCGACCAGACCGAGCAGTTCTTC
TRBJ1-4 NA NA TRBV7-2 CASSRRYNEKLFF TGTGCCAGCAGCCGTAGGTATAATGAAAAACTGTTTTTT
TRBJ2-5 NA NA TRBV29-1 CSVGLHGIKTQYF TGCAGCGTTGGGCTGCATGGGATAAAGACCCAGTACTTC
TRBJ1-1 NA many TRBV5-6 CASSLGNPGMNTEAFF TGTGCCAGCAGCTTGGGAAACCCAGGGATGAACACTGAAGCTTTCTTT
TRBJ2-7 NA once TRBV6-5 CASSYTGLISYEQYF TGTGCCAGCAGTTACACGGGGTTAATCTCCTACGAGCAGTACTTC
TRBJ2-7 NA NA TRBV5-6 CASSLGRYYEQYF TGTGCCAGCAGCTTGGGCCGCTACTACGAGCAGTACTTC
TRBJ1-1 TRBD1 NA TRBV2 CASSRQGAWTEAFF TGTGCCAGCAGTCGACAGGGGGCTTGGACTGAAGCTTTCTTT
TRBJ2-7 NA NA TRBV7-8 CASSLFDVDSYEQYF TGTGCCAGCAGCTTATTTGACGTAGACTCCTACGAGCAGTACTTC
TRBJ2-3 TRBD2 few TRBV11-2 CASSLDPGGGSYF TGTGCCAGCAGCTTAGATCCGGGCGGGGGGTCGTATTTT
TRBJ2-2 TRBD1 NA TRBV18 CASSPRIGQGPTGELFF TGTGCCAGCTCACCCCGCATCGGACAGGGACCCACCGGGGAGCTGTTTTTT
TRBJ1-3 NA NA TRBV29-1 CSVVGKSGNTIYF TGCAGCGTTGTGGGAAAATCTGGAAACACCATATATTTT
TRBJ1-2 NA NA TRBV27 CASSFNRLLPNGYTF TGTGCCAGCAGTTTCAACAGACTTCTTCCCAATGGCTACACCTTC
TRBJ1-1 NA NA TRBV7-9 CASSRQNTEAFF TGTGCCAGCAGCCGACAGAACACTGAAGCTTTCTTT
TRBJ1-5 NA NA TRBV28 CASSSYRGVSNQPQHF TGTGCCAGCAGCTCCTACCGAGGGGTCAGCAATCAGCCCCAGCATTTT
TRBJ2-3 NA NA TRBV28 CASSPHDRSTDTQYF TGTGCCAGCAGTCCACACGACAGGAGCACAGATACGCAGTATTTT
TRBJ1-5 NA once TRBV6-5 CASSFHRAKQPQHF TGTGCCAGCAGTTTTCACAGGGCTAAGCAGCCCCAGCATTTT
TRBJ1-4 TRBD1 NA TRBV5-1 CASSLGTGGLATNEKLFF TGCGCCAGCAGCCTGGGGACAGGGGGCCTAGCAACTAATGAAAAACTGTTTTTT
TRBJ1-5 NA NA TRBV28 CASNLYSNQPQHF TGTGCCAGCAACCTCTATAGCAATCAGCCCCAGCATTTT
TRBJ2-7 TRBD1 NA TRBV7-3 CASSLGPGQSGYEQYF TGTGCCAGCAGCTTAGGGCCGGGACAGAGCGGCTACGAGCAGTACTTC
TRBJ1-5 NA many TRBV19 CASIRETGGDQPQHF TGTGCCAGCATTAGGGAGACAGGAGGCGATCAGCCCCAGCATTTT
TRBJ2-1 NA once TRBV6-5 CATRRQRNNEQFF TGTGCCACTCGGCGACAGAGAAACAATGAGCAGTTCTTC
TRBJ2-3 TRBD2 NA TRBV11-2 CASSPHVDSGFTDTQYF TGTGCCAGCAGCCCACATGTGGATAGCGGGTTCACAGATACGCAGTATTTT
TRBJ2-7 NA NA TRBV11-2 CASSLSSEQYF TGTGCCAGCAGCTTGTCGTCAGAGCAGTACTTC
TRBJ1-1 TRBD1 few TRBV5-1 CASSLARDRGTEAFF TGCGCCAGCAGCTTGGCAAGGGACAGGGGGACTGAAGCTTTCTTT
TRBJ2-7 TRBD2 few TRBV7-6 CASSLDSSGYGTMQYF TGTGCCAGCAGCTTAGATAGTAGCGGGTACGGGACGATGCAGTACTTC
TRBJ2-7 TRBD2 many TRBV7-8 CASGGLAGMRYEQYF TGTGCCAGCGGCGGACTAGCGGGCATGCGGTACGAGCAGTACTTC
TRBJ2-7 NA NA TRBV5-1 CASSFSGTVSYEQYF TGCGCCAGCAGCTTTTCCGGGACGGTATCCTACGAGCAGTACTTC
TRBJ2-2 NA NA TRBV5-4 CASSQGHTGELFF TGTGCCAGCAGCCAGGGGCACACCGGGGAGCTGTTTTTT
TRBJ2-7 TRBD2 NA TRBV28 CASSLYWAGTSGRKTYEQYF TGTGCCAGCAGTTTGTATTGGGCTGGGACTAGCGGGAGAAAGACCTACGAGCAGTACTTC
TRBJ2-3 TRBD2 NA TRBV5-1 CASSLDAGLGSTDTQYF TGCGCCAGCAGCTTGGACGCGGGACTAGGGAGTACAGATACGCAGTATTTT
TRBJ1-4 NA few TRBV6-5 CASSISGTNEKLFF TGTGCCAGCAGTATCAGCGGGACTAATGAAAAACTGTTTTTT
TRBJ1-5 NA NA TRBV21-1 CASSSRVEYQPQHF TGTGCCAGCAGCAGCAGGGTAGAGTATCAGCCCCAGCATTTT
TRBJ2-5 NA NA TRBV10-1 CASSESGEIETQYF TGCGCCAGCAGTGAGTCAGGGGAAATAGAGACCCAGTACTTC
TRBJ2-3 TRBD1 NA TRBV5-4 CASSPAGQGTDTQYF TGTGCCAGCAGTCCCGCGGGACAGGGGACAGATACGCAGTATTTT
TRBJ1-3 NA once TRBV4-1 CASSQEETSGNTIYF TGCGCCAGCAGCCAAGAGGAGACCTCTGGAAACACCATATATTTT
TRBJ2-7 TRBD1 NA TRBV10-1 CASSEGQGADEQYF TGCGCCAGCAGTGAAGGACAGGGGGCTGACGAGCAGTACTTC
TRBJ2-7 TRBD2 once TRBV2 CASSDLAGAYEQYF TGTGCCAGCAGTGACCTAGCGGGAGCCTACGAGCAGTACTTC
TRBJ2-3 NA NA TRBV6-6 CASTPSEPDTQYF TGTGCCAGCACTCCATCGGAGCCAGATACGCAGTATTTT
TRBJ2-7 NA few TRBV11-2 CASSPGITSYEQYF TGTGCCAGCAGCCCCGGAATAACCTCCTACGAGCAGTACTTC